This TCR beta chain was captured in a study of cytomegalovirus exposure and HLA in healthy donors (dated by TCRdb to 2016 to 2017). With respect to the entire study: An earlier analysis of around 600 of the donors reported approximately 270 Gb of sequence data and around 120 million unique TCR beta sequences from about 179 million T cells. About 330 gigabases of sequencing data and roughly 81 million unique TCR sequences made up an early release that covered approximately 700 HLA-typed donors. Among the approximately 430 genotyped donors, approximately 77% belonged to the genetic ancestry cluster associated with self-reported Caucasian donors. The study was designed to test whether signatures of past pathogen exposure could be identified by cataloging public T cell receptors. Using immunosequencing, the study profiled T cell repertoires from about 650 subjects and related those repertoires to cytomegalovirus serostatus. Besides the first cohort of more than 650 subjects, a separate validation cohort made up of 120 different subjects was used. The study combined high-throughput TCR immunosequencing, statistical association of individual TCRs with disease status, and machine learning to predict cytomegalovirus infection status. In a later analysis, previously published TCR beta repertoires from some 640 donors were re-analyzed and high-resolution HLA genotyping was added so that TCR occurrence patterns could be studied. The later analysis used no new phenotypic data to find candidate immune exposures, relying instead on TCR beta sequences and their occurrence across donors. To decide whether each TCR beta V gene segment behaved as functional or pseudogenic, an earlier analysis of some 570 of the donors relied on high-throughput TCR beta sequencing. Donor age, sex, ethnicity and CMV serostatus were compiled alongside the repertoire data. A later genetic analysis used genome-wide SNP genotypes for about three fifths of the roughly 700 donors, treating that subset as a discovery cohort. Every repertoire in the discovery cohort had been generated on one and the same sequencing platform. HLA typing covered class I and class II loci at four-digit resolution. The number of typed donors differed by locus: roughly 629-630 for A, B, C, DRB1 and DQB1; about 520 for DQA1; some 610 for DPA1; and roughly 490 for DPB1. Roughly 5 DR-DQ haplotypes were treated as single units for association and clustering because of strong linkage in the cohort. On average, around 240,000 unique TCR beta nucleotide sequences were sequenced per donor among a few hundred genotyped donors of the cohort, with roughly 18% of those sequences being non-productive. What the work shows at the level of the full study, not this receptor alone: The sequencing pipeline was judged likely to have produced a cluster of highly shared sequence variants as a technical artifact. A total of 150 to 200 TCR beta chains were listed by the study as associated with cytomegalovirus. The earlier analysis of 587 of the donors excluded fewer than 20 rarely observed V segments, including chromosome 9 orphons, because counts were too low. Sequencing depth was assumed to be roughly uniform across donors in the presence/absence analyses, though that assumption may not hold. This cohort had only TCR beta chains sequenced, and the lack of alpha or paired-chain data limited which features could be detected. Because HLA typing was unavailable for some donors at each locus, only the typed subset was used in association tests. A later analysis found that most CMV-associated TCR beta chains appeared HLA-restricted, with HLA associations seemingly driven largely by CMV exposure. Some IMGT-functional V segments, including TRBV6-2 and TRBV6-3, could not be distinguished by the 87-base-pair reads and were therefore excluded. A further reported finding was that TCR beta sequences accurately predicted the HLA-A and HLA-B alleles for most subjects in the first cohort. Correlated functional status among segregating V segments might reflect linkage disequilibrium, but an unknown experimental factor could not be ruled out. Immune exposure information for the cohort was limited to CMV serostatus. Several of the top co-occurrence clusters appeared to be linked to parvovirus B19, influenza, CMV and Epstein-Barr virus, according to a later analysis. In vitro tests confirmed that three of the cytomegalovirus-associated TCR beta chains recognize cytomegalovirus antigens. A later genetic analysis reported fewer N-insertions in productive TCRs among donors in an Asian-associated ancestry cluster than the roughly 670-donor mean. At a false discovery rate of 0.05, a later analysis linked 15,000 to 20,000 TCR beta sequences to specific HLA alleles. An association between a missense DCLRE1C variant and V-gene and J-gene trimming of TCR beta chains was found in a later genetic analysis and replicated in an independent cohort. The authors suggested that the approach could potentially be extended to other disease states and immunological phenotypes. A later analysis found that HLA-associated TCR beta chains were more clonally expanded and had lower generation probabilities than equally common non-associated chains. While some public TCRs were present in many individuals, most TCR sequences turned up only very rarely across donors. Cytomegalovirus status was reported to be diagnosed by the classifier with high specificity and sensitivity in both the original and validation cohorts. An earlier analysis of around 600 of the donors showed that most TCR beta V segments appeared in productive rearrangements either about 87% or about 30% of the time, which broadly matched IMGT annotations. Strong co-occurrence of HLA alleles, especially DR and DQ, made assigning TCR associations to individual alleles difficult. A later analysis found that TCR association rates varied across HLA loci, with DRB1 alleles showing the most associated TCRs and HLA-C alleles the fewest.

V is trimmed back by 0 bases and J by 7 bases, and the junction contains 8 bases that no gene match accounts for. Taken from the germline V gene, the CDR1 and CDR2 loops are MGHDK and SYGVNS. There are 16 amino acids in the CDR3, from cysteine to phenylalanine inclusive. Only the CDR3 DNA is retained, 48 bases long and in frame from the first base. This clone occurred once. Its antigen remains unidentified. It has no much larger one-base neighbor in the sample; base qualities were not kept. The cohort comprised fewer than 700 healthy bone marrow donors. All cohort members were sampled while nominally healthy, although unrecorded immune exposures were likely present. The donor was CMV seronegative and was included in the group of 352 seronegative cohort members. A peripheral blood sample was provided by each donor, and peripheral blood mononuclear cells were used for TCR beta sequencing. The Qiagen DNeasy Blood Extraction Kit was used to extract genomic DNA from the blood cell samples.

Libraries came from the immunoSEQ multiplex PCR assay. The multiplex PCR relied on a mix of 60 forward primers for TCR Vbeta segments and 13 reverse primers for TCR Jbeta segments. Amplification of the CDR3 region of rearranged TCR beta genes was performed with a multiplex PCR assay on genomic DNA. Amplified TCR beta libraries were sequenced as 87-base-pair reads on the Illumina HiSeq System. In the paper's pipeline: A later analysis counted tens of millions of unique TCR beta chains across the 666 repertoires, and around 12 million of these chains were shared by at least two donors. To remove PCR and sequencing errors, raw reads were error-corrected and collapsed into unique sequences using a nearest-neighbor algorithm that merged closely related sequences. Alignment of CDR3 sequences to IMGT reference sequences was used to assign V, D and J gene segments. For a sequence to be retained, a match of at least six nucleotides was required to both a V gene segment and a J gene segment. Rearrangements were called productive when the CDR3 lacked stop codons and stayed in frame with V and J; all others were non-productive. Following IMGT convention, CDR3 was defined as the stretch from the second conserved V-encoded cysteine to the conserved J-encoded phenylalanine. Sequences without an unambiguous match to a single V gene segment were excluded from the earlier analysis of several hundred of the donors. An earlier analysis of several hundred of the donors classified V segments as functional when productive rearrangements were above 56.7% and as segregating when the standard deviation between donors was above 5%. To diagnose cytomegalovirus status from the catalog of TCR beta chain sequences, a statistical classification framework was built. V and J gene assignment, in a later analysis, came from comparing TCR nucleotide sequences with IMGT/GENE-DB human TR gene sequences. In a later analysis, CDR3 sequences and most-parsimonious VDJ recombination scenarios were assigned using the TCRdist pipeline. In a later analysis, every TCR beta chain was defined by the combination of its CDR3 amino acid sequence and its V-gene family, and reads without a unique V-gene family were dropped. To address suspected cross-contamination and a sequencing artifact, a later analysis removed around 600 highly shared, low-generation-probability nucleotide sequences. In a later analysis, a clonal expansion index was calculated for each public chain from normalized within-repertoire ranks of inferred template counts. In a later analysis, generation probabilities were computed using a VDJ recombination model fitted to out-of-frame rearrangements, and the results were checked against IGoR. In a later analysis, hypergeometric tests were used to score TCR-TCR, TCR-HLA and TCR-CMV co-occurrence, with a repertoire-size bias correction applied to TCR pairs. False discovery rates were estimated in a later analysis by permuting HLA or CMV assignments 20 times. In a later analysis, co-occurring TCRs were grouped using DBSCAN, with TCRdist sequence similarity added in when clustering inside HLA-allele-positive subsets. Co-occurrence clustering excluded repertoires with fewer than 30,000 or more than 120,000 public chains, plus five with anomalous nucleotide sharing. This is the immuneACCESS table as TCRdb keeps it, with only in-frame sequences that have V and J called. A part of the clones is gone; compared with another copy, unresolved V genes explain less than half, and the rest is unexplained. V, J and clone size derive from that table, while D and trimming were established from the DNA sequence. The sample profile shows roughly 130,000 clones; roughly 75% of them were found once. The biggest ten clones account for under 6% of the sample.

Sequences were obtained from PBMCs. The chain joins TRBV25-1 to TRBJ1-4; a stretch of 7 junction bases matches TRBD1. The clonotype was recovered from a young man in good health and CMV-seronegative. The DNA is TGTGCCAGCAGTGAATATACGACAGGGAGGACTGAAAAACTGTTTTTT. Its coded protein is CASSEYTTGRTEKLFF.